The present TCR beta chain was sequenced within a study of T cells in tumors after PD-1 blockade. The wider study: Prior checkpoint blockade, systemic immunosuppressant use, or anti-cancer therapy within 4 weeks excluded patients.

Profiling relied on immunoSEQ multiplex PCR, and the TCRdb table lists in-frame clones only, not all of them. The sample lists more than 40,000 clones; more than 65% were seen once. CDR3 length: 16 residues. Germline values: CDR1 LGHDT, CDR2 YNNKEL (reference sequence). Deletions cut 4 bases from V and 6 bases from J, with 19 bases between. Sequenced here: PBMCs, sampled before anti-PD-1 treatment. The V call is TRBV3-1 (or the pseudogene TRBV3-2), the J call TRBJ1-5, with D perhaps matching TRBD1 (5 bases). The sequence was collected from a human donor with basal cell carcinoma. The CDR3 DNA is TGTGCCAGCAGCCTATCAAGGGAAGAGGGGAGTCAGCCCCAGCATTTT. As protein: CASSLSREEGSQPQHF.